These 13 T cell receptor beta chains share one sample of origin, sequenced in a study of blood T cell repertoires in COVID-19. Measured with immunoSEQ multiplex PCR; TCRdb has only the in-frame clones, and not every one. The sample yields approximately 50,000 clones, roughly 85% seen once. Sample: peripheral blood. The receptor source for this set is a woman older than 75 with acute or convalescent COVID-19.

V gene TRBV18 combines with J gene TRBJ2-3, with 7 bases lining up with TRBD2. Germline V CDR1 and CDR2: KGHSH, LQKENI. Trimming at V came to 6 bases and at J to 2 bases, leaving 8 bases not matched to a gene. The CDR3 extends over 15 amino acids. CDR3 nucleotides: TGTGCCAGCTCGAGGGAAGCGGGGTTCACAGATACGCAGTATTTT. Its translation is CASSREAGFTDTQYF.

Ten or more counts support this clone. This rearrangement joins TRBV4-1 to TRBJ2-3, with 7 positions matching TRBD2. Unmatched junction bases numbered 0, after V lost 2 bases and J lost 1 base. The CDR3 consists of 14 residues. From germline, CDR1 is MGHRA and CDR2 YSYEKL. This CDR3 reads CASSQRGGTDTQYF. CDR3 coding DNA: TGCGCCAGCAGCCAACGGGGGGGCACAGATACGCAGTATTTT.

The rearrangement links TRBV30 to TRBJ2-7; perhaps TRBD1 as D (5 bases). V was cut by 0 bases and J by 7 bases, with 22 bases left in between. Germline loops: CDR1 GTSNPN, CDR2 SVGIG (reference sequence). The CDR3 extends over 16 amino acids. CDR3 residues: CAWSVVRTPPVREQYF. Written as DNA, the CDR3 is TGTGCCTGGAGTGTAGTACGGACACCGCCAGTGCGGGAGCAGTACTTC.

This clone was observed a single time. Here the CDR3 DNA reads TGTGCCAGCAGTCCACCCCGCCAGGACTCGTACACCTTC. It encodes CASSPPRQDSYTF. The chain is built from TRBV27 and TRBJ1-2, with D hard to call. The CDR3 is 13 amino acids. V dropped 5 bases and J dropped 11 bases, with 18 bases sitting between them. Germline assignment: CDR1 MNHEY and CDR2 SMNVEV (reference sequence).

This rearrangement joins TRBV7-2 to TRBJ2-5, with TRBD2 identical over 7 bases. CDR3 length equals 14 residues. V lost 2 bases, J lost 3 bases, and 3 bases stayed unmatched. CDR1 and CDR2 from the germline V gene are SGHTA and FQGNSA. The CDR3, as DNA: TGTGCCAGCAGCTTATGGCTAGCGGAAGAGACCCAGTACTTC. This sequence encodes CASSLWLAEETQYF.

The rearrangement joins TRBV30 to TRBJ2-5, with TRBD2 matching over 12 bases. V dropped 4 bases and J dropped 2; count of bases not matched to a gene: 11. The germline CDR1 and CDR2 sequences are GTSNPN and SVGIG (reference sequence). The CDR3 contains 17 residues. The CDR3 sequence: CAWTLNGLAGPQETQYF. The CDR3 nucleotides are TGTGCCTGGACCTTGAACGGACTAGCGGGGCCTCAAGAGACCCAGTACTTC.

This clone was counted a single time. This chain uses TRBV9 with TRBJ2-5; weak D call: TRBD2 (6 bases). The CDR3 contains 16 residues. CDR1 and CDR2 from the germline V gene are SGDLS and YYNGEE. The V end lost 3 bases, the J end lost 2 bases, and 17 bases lay between the germline ends. Written as DNA, the CDR3 is TGTGCCAGCAGCGGGGCGGGACGGGGAATACAAGAGACCCAGTACTTC. It encodes CASSGAGRGIQETQYF. The entire variable domain, with the rest obtained from reference TRBV9 and TRBJ2-5, is as follows: DSGVTQTPKHLITATGQRVTLRCSPRSGDLSVYWYQQSLDQGLQFLIQYYNGEERAKGNILERFSAQQFPDLHSELNLSSLELGDSALYFCASSGAGRGIQETQYFGPGTRLLVL.

Notes on this clone: At the DNA level, this CDR3 is encoded by other sequences in the same sample as well. The rearrangement joins TRBV10-2 to TRBJ1-5; 9 bases agree with TRBD1. The length of the CDR3 is 14 residues. The germline V gene encodes CDR1 WSHSY and CDR2 SAAADI. V shed 5 bases and J 7 bases; nucleotides not matched to a gene: 6. DNA for the CDR3: TGCGCCAGCAGTTTACAGGGGGCAGGACAGCCCCAGCATTTT. Translation: CASSLQGAGQPQHF.

The rearrangement joins TRBV30 to TRBJ2-2, with D maybe TRBD1 (5 bases). CDR3 length: 14 residues. Per the germline V gene, CDR1 is GTSNPN and CDR2 is SVGIG (reference sequence). The V end lost 3 bases, the J end lost 4 bases, and 12 bases lay between the germline ends. This CDR3 is CAWRGQGSTGELFF. For the CDR3, the DNA is TGTGCCTGGAGAGGGCAGGGCAGCACCGGGGAGCTGTTTTTT.

The V gene is TRBV5-1, the J gene TRBJ2-7, with 10 bases aligning to TRBD1. The V gene end was trimmed by 3 bases and the J gene end by 2 bases; junction bases not matched to a gene: 8. This CDR3 has 16 residues. Germline V gene data show CDR1 as SGHRS and CDR2 as YFSETQ. CDR3 sequence reads: CASSWGDRGQTYEQYF. The CDR3 DNA follows: TGCGCCAGCAGCTGGGGCGACAGGGGGCAGACCTACGAGCAGTACTTC.

The chain has TRBV5-1 and TRBJ1-4, with TRBD1 matching 11 bases. Germline V gene data show CDR1 as SGHRS and CDR2 as YFSETQ. With V trimmed by 4 bases and J by 5 bases, 4 bases remained unmatched. The CDR3 has 15 amino acids. The CDR3 spells CASSPDRGLNEKLFF. The CDR3 nucleotides are TGCGCCAGCAGCCCGGACAGGGGGCTCAATGAAAAACTGTTTTTT.

In this sample, this clone turned up once. The chain joins TRBV5-4 to TRBJ2-7; D uncertain. Trimming took 4 bases from V and 0 from J, leaving 17 bases between them. Germline-derived CDR1 and CDR2 are SGHNT and YYREEE (reference sequence). There are 16 residues in the CDR3. The CDR3 bases are TGTGCCAGCAGCCCAGCAGGCCAGTCTAACTCCTACGAGCAGTACTTC. This translates into CASSPAGQSNSYEQYF.

In this sample, this clone turned up a few times. The chain uses TRBV4-1 and TRBJ1-6, with D possibly TRBD1 on 5 matching bases. The CDR3 runs to 12 residues. The germline gives CDR1 MGHRA, CDR2 YSYEKL. Trimming stripped 4 bases from V and 14 bases from J, with 12 bases between. This chain's CDR3 is CASSPNWGALHF. The CDR3 coding sequence is TGCGCCAGCAGCCCGAATTGGGGGGCCCTCCACTTT.